This T cell receptor (beta chain) comes out of a study of T-cell reconstitution after alpha-beta-depleted transplantation in children. Library preparation (for TCRbeta) was performed with unique molecular identifiers. TCRdb ran MiXCR on the PCR reads and lists one entry per CDR3 protein. The sample gives a few hundred thousand distinct CDR3 sequences, about 9.2% of which show up once; approximately 6.2% is in the top ten. Ten or more counts support this clonotype. The CDR3 consists of 16 residues. The germline V gene has CDR1 ENHRY and CDR2 SYGVKD. With 4 bases clipped from V and 4 bases from J, the junction kept 4 bases outside the gene matches.

The origin of this receptor is a human donor who donated a stem cell graft to a child with acute lymphoblastic leukemia. J is TRBJ2-3 and V is TRBV10-3; 14 bases are a match to TRBD2. The sample in question was PBMCs from the stem cell graft donor, obtained from the stem cell graft. The DNA for the CDR3 is TGTGCCATCAGTGGACTAGCGGGGGGGCTGGCAGATACGCAGTATTTT. This gives the protein CAISGLAGGLADTQYF.